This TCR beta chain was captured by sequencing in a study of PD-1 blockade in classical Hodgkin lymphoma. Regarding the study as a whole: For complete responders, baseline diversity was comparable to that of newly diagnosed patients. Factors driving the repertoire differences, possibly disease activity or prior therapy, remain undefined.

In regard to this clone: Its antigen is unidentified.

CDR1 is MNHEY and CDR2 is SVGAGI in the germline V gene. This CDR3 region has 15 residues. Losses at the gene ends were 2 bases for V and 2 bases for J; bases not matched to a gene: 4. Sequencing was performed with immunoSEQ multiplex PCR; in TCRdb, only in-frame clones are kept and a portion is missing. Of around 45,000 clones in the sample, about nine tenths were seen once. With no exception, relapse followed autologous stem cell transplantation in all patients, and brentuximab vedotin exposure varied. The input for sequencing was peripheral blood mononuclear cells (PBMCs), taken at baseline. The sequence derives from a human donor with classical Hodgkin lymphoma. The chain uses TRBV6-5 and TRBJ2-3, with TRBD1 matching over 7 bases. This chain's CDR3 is CASSYLRGNTDTQYF. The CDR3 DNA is TGTGCCAGCAGTTACCTCAGGGGGAACACAGATACGCAGTATTTT.